This TCR beta chain originates from a study of regulatory T cells in long-lasting Graves disease. TCR beta libraries were built with iRepertoire HTBI primers and Arm-PCR of CDR3 regions. MiXCR was run by TCRdb on the multiplex PCR reads, yielding one entry per CDR3 protein. The profile shows some 340,000 distinct CDR3 sequences, about 23% of them singletons. Indicated time point: persistent/refractory GD, antithyroid drugs over 5 years with positive TRAb. PBMC-derived RNA was used for the TCR library. American Thyroid Association guidelines served as the basis for diagnosing Graves' disease. This clonotype was observed a handful of times. Antigen specificity is unknown. Study outcomes and limitations: Thyroid tissue was not studied; only peripheral blood was. Among samples with persistent disease, TRBV28, TRBJ1-2 and TRBJ2-5 were favored.

Germline V gives CDR1 LGHDT, CDR2 YNNKEL (reference sequence). The junction had 6 bases not matched to a gene; V was cut back by 2 bases and J by 4 bases. The CDR3 is 16 residues long. The V call is TRBV3-1, the J call TRBJ2-7, with 12 bases lining up with TRBD2. The receptor was derived from a woman in her 40s with Graves disease. This specimen was peripheral blood mononuclear cells (PBMCs), taken when the disease was refractory, from a patient treated with antithyroid drugs. This chain's CDR3 is CASSQYGTSGSYEQYF. CDR3 in DNA: TGTGCCAGCAGCCAATACGGGACTAGCGGGTCGTACGAGCAGTACTTC.